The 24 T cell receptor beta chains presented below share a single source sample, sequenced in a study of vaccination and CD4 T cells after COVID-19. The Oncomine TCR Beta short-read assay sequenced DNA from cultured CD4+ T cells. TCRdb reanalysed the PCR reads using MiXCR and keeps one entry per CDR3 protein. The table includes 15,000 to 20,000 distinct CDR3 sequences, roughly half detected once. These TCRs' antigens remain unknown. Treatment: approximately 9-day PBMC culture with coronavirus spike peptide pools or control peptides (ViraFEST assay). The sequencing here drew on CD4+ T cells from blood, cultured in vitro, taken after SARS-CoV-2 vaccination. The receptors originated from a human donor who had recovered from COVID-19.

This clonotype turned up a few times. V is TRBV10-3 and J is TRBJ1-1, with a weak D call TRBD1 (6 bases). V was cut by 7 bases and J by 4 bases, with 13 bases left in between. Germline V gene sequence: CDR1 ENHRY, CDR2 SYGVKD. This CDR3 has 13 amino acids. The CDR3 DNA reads TGTGCCATCAAGAACAGGGAGGTCACTGAAGCTTTCTTT. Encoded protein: CAIKNREVTEAFF.

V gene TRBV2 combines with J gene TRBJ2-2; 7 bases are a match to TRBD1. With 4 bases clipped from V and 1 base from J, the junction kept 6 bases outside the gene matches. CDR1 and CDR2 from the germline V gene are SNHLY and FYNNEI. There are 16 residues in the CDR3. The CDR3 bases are TGTGCCAGCAGTGCCGCAGGGGGATTGAACACCGGGGAGCTGTTTTTT. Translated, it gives CASSAAGGLNTGELFF.

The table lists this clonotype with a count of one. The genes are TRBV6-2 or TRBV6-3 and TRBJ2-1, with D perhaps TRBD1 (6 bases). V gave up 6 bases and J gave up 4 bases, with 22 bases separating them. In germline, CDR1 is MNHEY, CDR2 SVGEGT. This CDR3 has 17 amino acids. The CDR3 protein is CASRLGVGQRPYNEQFF. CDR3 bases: TGTGCCAGCAGACTCGGAGTCGGACAGCGGCCTTACAATGAGCAGTTCTTC.

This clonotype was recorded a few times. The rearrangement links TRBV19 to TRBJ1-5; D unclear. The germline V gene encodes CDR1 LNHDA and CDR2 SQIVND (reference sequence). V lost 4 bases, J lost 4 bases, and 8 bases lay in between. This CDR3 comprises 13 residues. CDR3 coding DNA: TGTGCCAGTAGTACGCGAGGAAATCAGCCCCAGCATTTT. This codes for CASSTRGNQPQHF.

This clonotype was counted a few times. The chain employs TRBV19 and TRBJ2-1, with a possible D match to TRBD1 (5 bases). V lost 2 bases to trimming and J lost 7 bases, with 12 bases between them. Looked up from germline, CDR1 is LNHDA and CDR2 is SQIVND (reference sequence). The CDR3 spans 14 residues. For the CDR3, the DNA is TGTGCCAGTAGTATACAGGACATAAGTAATGAGCAGTTCTTC. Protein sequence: CASSIQDISNEQFF.

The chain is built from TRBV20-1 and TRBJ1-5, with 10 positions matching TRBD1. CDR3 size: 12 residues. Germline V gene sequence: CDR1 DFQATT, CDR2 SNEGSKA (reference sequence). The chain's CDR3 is CIAGQGNQPQHF. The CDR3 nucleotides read TGCATCGCGGGACAGGGGAATCAGCCCCAGCATTTT.

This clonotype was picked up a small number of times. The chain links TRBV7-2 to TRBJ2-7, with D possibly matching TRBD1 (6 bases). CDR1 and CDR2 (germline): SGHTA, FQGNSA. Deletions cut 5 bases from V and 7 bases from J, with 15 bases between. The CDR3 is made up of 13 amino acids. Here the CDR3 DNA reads TGTGCCAGCAGCGCAGCCGGGACAAGTGAGCAGTACTTC. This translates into CASSAAGTSEQYF.

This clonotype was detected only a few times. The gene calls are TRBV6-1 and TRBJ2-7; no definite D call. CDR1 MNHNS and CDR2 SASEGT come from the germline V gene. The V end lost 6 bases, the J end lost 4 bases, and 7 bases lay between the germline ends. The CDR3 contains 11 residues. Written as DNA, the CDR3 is TGTGCCAGCAGATCGGCGTACGAGCAGTACTTC. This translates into CASRSAYEQYF.

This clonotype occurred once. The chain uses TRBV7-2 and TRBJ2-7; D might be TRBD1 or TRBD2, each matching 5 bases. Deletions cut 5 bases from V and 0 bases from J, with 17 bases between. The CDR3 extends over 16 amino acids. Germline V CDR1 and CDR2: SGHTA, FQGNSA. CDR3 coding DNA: TGTGCCAGCAGCCCGCCGGGACGGTCCACCTCCTACGAGCAGTACTTC. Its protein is CASSPPGRSTSYEQYF.

The CDR3 spells CATRDGGHPDTQYF. The CDR3 bases are TGTGCCACCCGAGACGGGGGGCATCCAGATACGCAGTATTTT. The chain has TRBV6-2 or TRBV6-3 and TRBJ2-3; a possible D gene is TRBD2 (7 bases). V was clipped by 10 bases and J by 4 bases, with 18 bases between them. Looked up from germline, CDR1 is MNHEY and CDR2 is SVGEGT. The CDR3 consists of 14 residues.

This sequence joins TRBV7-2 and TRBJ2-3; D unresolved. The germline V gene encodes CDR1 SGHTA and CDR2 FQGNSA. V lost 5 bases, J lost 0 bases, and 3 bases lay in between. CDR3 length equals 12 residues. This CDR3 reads CASSPSTDTQYF. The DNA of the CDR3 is TGTGCCAGCAGCCCAAGCACAGATACGCAGTATTTT.

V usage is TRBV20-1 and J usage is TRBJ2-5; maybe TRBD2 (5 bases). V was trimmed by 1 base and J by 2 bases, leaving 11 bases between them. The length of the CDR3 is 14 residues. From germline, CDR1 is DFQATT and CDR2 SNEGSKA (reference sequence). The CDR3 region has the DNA TGCAGTGCTAGAGTCGGCAGACTACAAGAGACCCAGTACTTC. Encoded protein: CSARVGRLQETQYF.

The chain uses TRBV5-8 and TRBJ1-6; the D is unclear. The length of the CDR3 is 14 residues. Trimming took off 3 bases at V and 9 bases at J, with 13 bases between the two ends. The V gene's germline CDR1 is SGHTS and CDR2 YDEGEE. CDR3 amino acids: CASSYRHSASPLHF. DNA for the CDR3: TGTGCCAGCAGCTATCGCCACTCCGCTTCACCCCTCCACTTT.

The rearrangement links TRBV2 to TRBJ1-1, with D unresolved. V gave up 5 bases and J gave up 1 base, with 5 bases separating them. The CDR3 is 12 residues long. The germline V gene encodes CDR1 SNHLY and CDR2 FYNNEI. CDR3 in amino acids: CASSYTNTEAFF. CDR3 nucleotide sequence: TGTGCCAGCAGTTACACGAACACTGAAGCTTTCTTT. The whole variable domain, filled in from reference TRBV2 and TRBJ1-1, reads EPEVTQTPSHQVTQMGQEVILRCVPISNHLYFYWYRQILGQKVEFLVSFYNNEISEKSEIFDDQFSVERPDGSNFTLKIRSTKLEDSAMYFCASSYTNTEAFFGQGTRLTVV.

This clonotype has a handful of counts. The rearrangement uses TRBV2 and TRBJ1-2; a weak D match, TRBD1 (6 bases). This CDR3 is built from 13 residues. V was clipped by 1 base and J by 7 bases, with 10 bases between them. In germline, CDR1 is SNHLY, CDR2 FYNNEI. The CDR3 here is CASSEGRGSGYTF. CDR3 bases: TGTGCCAGCAGTGAAGGGAGGGGGAGTGGCTACACCTTC.

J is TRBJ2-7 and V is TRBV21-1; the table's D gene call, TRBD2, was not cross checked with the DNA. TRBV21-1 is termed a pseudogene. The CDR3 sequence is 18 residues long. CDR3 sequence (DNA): TGTGCCAGCAGCAAAGTGGCTAGCGGGAGGCCGAGCTCCTACGAGCAGTACTTC. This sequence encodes CASSKVASGRPSSYEQYF.

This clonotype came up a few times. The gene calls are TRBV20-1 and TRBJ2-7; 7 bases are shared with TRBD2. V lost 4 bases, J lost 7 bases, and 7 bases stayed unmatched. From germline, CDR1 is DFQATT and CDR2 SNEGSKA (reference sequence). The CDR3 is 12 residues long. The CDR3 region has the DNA TGCAGTGCTAAGTTGAGCGGGATAGAGCAGTACTTC. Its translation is CSAKLSGIEQYF.

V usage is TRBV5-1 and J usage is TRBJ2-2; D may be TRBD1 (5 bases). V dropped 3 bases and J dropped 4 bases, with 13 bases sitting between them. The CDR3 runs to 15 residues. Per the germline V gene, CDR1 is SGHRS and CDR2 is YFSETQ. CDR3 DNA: TGCGCCAGCAGCTCAGATCCAGGGCGCACCGGGGAGCTGTTTTTT. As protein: CASSSDPGRTGELFF.

The CDR3 protein is CASSQSPTGVESRSSSPLHF. DNA for the CDR3: TGTGCCAGCAGCCAAAGCCCCACAGGTGTGGAGAGTCGTTCATCTTCACCCCTCCACTTT. The gene calls are TRBV4-2 and TRBJ1-6; possible D gene TRBD1, 5 bases. This CDR3 spans 20 amino acids. V was cut by 2 bases and J by 9 bases, with 29 bases left in between. CDR1 and CDR2 from the germline V gene are LGHNA and YNFKEQ.

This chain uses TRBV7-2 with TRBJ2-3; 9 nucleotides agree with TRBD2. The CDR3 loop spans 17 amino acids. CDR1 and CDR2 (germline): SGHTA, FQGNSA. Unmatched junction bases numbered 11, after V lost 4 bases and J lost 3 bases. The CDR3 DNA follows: TGTGCCAGCAGCTCCCAGGGCGGGGGGGCCTGGACAGATACGCAGTATTTT. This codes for CASSSQGGGAWTDTQYF.

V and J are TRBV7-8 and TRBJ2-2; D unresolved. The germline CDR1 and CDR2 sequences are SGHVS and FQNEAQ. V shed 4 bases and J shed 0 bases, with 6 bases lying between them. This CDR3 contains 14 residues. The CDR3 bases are TGTGCCAGCAGCTCGCTCGCGAACACCGGGGAGCTGTTTTTT. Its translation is CASSSLANTGELFF.

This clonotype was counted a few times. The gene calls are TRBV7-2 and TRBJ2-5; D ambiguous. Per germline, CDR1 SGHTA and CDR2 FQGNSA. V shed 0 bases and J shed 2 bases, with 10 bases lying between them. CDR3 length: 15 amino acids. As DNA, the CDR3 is TGTGCCAGCAGCTTAGCGCTGGGGTCACAAGAGACCCAGTACTTC. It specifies CASSLALGSQETQYF.

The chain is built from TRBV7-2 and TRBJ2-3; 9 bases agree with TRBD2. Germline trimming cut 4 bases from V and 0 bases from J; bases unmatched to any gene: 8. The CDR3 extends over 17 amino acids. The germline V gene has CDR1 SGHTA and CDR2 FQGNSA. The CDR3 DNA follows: TGTGCCAGCAGCTCGCCGGGACTAGCAGAAAGCACAGATACGCAGTATTTT. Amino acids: CASSSPGLAESTDTQYF. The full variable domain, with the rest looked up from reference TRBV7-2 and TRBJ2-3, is GAGVSQSPSNKVTEKGKDVELRCDPISGHTALYWYRQSLGQGLEFLIYFQGNSAPDKSGLPSDRFSAERTGGSVSTLTIQRTQQEDSAVYLCASSSPGLAESTDTQYFGPGTRLTVL.

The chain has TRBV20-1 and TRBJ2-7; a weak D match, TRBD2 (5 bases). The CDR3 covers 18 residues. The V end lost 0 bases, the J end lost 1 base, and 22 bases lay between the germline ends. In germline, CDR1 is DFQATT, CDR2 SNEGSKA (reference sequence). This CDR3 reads CSAREASGGSRWSYEQYF. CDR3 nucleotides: TGCAGTGCTAGAGAGGCCAGCGGAGGCTCCAGATGGTCCTACGAGCAGTACTTC.